Sequencing of this T cell receptor (beta chain) was carried out in a study of T-cell reconstitution after alpha-beta-depleted transplantation in children. This clonotype came up many times. The junction had 5 bases not matched to a gene; V was cut back by 6 bases and J by 0 bases. The CDR3 spans 16 residues. Unique molecular identifiers were incorporated during preparation of the TCRbeta library. TCRdb fed the PCR reads into MiXCR, producing one record per CDR3 protein. The sample holds about 360,000 distinct CDR3 sequences; approximately 12% are singletons and the top ten take approximately 4.2%. This sequence originates from a human donor who donated a stem cell graft to a child with Fanconi anemia. The source material was PBMCs, sampled from the stem cell graft. This chain connects TRBV12-3 or TRBV12-4 to TRBJ2-2, with 9 bases lining up with TRBD2. The CDR3 DNA follows: TGTGCCAGCAGAGGGTCTAGCGGGGCGAACACCGGGGAGCTGTTTTTT. It codes for CASRGSSGANTGELFF.